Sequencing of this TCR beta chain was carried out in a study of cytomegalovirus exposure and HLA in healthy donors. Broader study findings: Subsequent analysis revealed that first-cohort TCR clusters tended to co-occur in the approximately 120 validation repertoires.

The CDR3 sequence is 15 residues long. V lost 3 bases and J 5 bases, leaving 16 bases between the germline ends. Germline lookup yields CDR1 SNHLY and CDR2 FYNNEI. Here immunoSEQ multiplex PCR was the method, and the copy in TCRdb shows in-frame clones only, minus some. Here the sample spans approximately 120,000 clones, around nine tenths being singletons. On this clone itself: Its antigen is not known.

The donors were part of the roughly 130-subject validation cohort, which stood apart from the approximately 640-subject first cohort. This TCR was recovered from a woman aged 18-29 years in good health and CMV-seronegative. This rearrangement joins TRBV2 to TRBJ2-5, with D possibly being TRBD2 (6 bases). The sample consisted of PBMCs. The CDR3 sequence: CASSDDLEGQETQYF. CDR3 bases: TGTGCCAGCAGTGACGATTTGGAGGGTCAGGAGACCCAGTACTTC. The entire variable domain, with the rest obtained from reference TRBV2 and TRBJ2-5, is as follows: EPEVTQTPSHQVTQMGQEVILRCVPISNHLYFYWYRQILGQKVEFLVSFYNNEISEKSEIFDDQFSVERPDGSNFTLKIRSTKLEDSAMYFCASSDDLEGQETQYFGPGTRLLVL.